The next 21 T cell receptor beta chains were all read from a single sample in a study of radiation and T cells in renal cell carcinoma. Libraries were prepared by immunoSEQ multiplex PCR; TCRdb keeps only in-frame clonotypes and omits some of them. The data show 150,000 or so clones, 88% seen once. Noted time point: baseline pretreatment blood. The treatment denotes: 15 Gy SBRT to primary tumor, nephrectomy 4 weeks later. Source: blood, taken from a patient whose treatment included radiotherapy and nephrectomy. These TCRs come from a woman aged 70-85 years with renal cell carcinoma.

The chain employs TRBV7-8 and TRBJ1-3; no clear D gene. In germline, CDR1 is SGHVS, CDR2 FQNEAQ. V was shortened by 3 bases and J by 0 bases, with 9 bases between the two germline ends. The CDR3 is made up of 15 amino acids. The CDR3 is CASSLTTTSGNTIYF. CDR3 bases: TGTGCCAGCAGCTTGACGACAACCTCTGGAAACACCATATATTTT.

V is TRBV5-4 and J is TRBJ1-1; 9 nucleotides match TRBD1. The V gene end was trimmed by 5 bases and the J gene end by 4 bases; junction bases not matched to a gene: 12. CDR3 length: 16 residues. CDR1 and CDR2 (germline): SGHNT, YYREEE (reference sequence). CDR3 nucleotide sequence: TGTGCCAGCAGGGCGGATTTACAGGGGGCTGGCACTGAAGCTTTCTTT. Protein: CASRADLQGAGTEAFF.

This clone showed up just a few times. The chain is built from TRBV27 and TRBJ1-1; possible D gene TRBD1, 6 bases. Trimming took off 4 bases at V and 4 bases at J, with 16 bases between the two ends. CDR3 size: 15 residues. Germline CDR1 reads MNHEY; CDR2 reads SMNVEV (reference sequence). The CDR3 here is CASSSTGSFGTEAFF. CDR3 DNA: TGTGCCAGCAGTTCCACAGGGAGTTTTGGCACTGAAGCTTTCTTT.

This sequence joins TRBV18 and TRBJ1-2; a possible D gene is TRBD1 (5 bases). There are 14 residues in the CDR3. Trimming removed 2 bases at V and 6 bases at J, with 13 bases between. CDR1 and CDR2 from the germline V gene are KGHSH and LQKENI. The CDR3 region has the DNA TGTGCCAGCTCACCAACCGGGGGGTCCAATGGCTACACCTTC. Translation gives CASSPTGGSNGYTF.

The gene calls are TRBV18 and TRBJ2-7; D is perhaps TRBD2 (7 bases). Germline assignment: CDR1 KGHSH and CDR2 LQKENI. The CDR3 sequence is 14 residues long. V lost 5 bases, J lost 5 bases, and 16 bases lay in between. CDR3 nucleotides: TGTGCCAGCTCAACATTACAGGGAGGGAACGAGCAGTACTTC. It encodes CASSTLQGGNEQYF.

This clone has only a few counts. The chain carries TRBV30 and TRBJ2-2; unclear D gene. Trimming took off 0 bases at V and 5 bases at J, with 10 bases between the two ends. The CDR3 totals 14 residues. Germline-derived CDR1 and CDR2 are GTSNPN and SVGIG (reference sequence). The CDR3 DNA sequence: TGTGCCTGGAGTGTACAAAGGGTAACCGGGGAGCTGTTTTTT. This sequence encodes CAWSVQRVTGELFF. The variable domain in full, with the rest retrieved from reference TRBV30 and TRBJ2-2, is SQTIHQWPATLVQPVGSPLSLECTVEGTSNPNLYWYRQAAGRGLQLLFYSVGIGQISSEVPQNLSASRPQDRQFILSSKKLLLSDSGFYLCAWSVQRVTGELFFGEGSRLTVL.

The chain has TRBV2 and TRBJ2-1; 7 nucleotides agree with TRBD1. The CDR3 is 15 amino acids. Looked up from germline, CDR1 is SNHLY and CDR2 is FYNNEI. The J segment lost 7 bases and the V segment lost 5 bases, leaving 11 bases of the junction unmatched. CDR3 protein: CASSRQGGSLNEQFF. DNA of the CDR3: TGTGCCAGCAGTCGACAGGGTGGGAGTTTAAATGAGCAGTTCTTC.

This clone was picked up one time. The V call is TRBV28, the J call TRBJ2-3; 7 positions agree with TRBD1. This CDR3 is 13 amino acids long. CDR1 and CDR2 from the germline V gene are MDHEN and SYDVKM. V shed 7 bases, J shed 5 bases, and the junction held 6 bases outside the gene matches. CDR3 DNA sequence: TGTGCCAGCACGGGGACAGTTCAAGATACGCAGTATTTT. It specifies CASTGTVQDTQYF.

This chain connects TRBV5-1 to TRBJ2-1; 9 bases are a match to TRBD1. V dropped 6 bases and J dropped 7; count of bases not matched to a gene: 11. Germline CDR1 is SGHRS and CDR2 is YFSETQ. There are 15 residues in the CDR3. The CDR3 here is CASTATGGNFNEQFF. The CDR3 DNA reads TGCGCCAGCACCGCGACAGGGGGTAATTTTAATGAGCAGTTCTTC.

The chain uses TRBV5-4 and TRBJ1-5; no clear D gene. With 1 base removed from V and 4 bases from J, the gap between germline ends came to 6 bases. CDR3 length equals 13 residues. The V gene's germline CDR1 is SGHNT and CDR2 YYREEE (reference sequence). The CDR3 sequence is CASSLRPNQPQHF. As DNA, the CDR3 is TGTGCCAGCAGCTTGCGCCCAAATCAGCCCCAGCATTTT.

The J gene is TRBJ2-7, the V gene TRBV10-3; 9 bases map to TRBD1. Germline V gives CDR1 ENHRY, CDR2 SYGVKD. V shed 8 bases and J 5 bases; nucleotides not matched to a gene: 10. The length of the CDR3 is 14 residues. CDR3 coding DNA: TGTGCCATCGGATGGACAGGGGTTGTCCACGAGCAGTACTTC. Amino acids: CAIGWTGVVHEQYF.

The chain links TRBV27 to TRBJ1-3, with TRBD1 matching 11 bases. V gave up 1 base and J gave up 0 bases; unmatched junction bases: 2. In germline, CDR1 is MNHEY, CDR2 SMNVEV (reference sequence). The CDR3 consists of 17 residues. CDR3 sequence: CASSLWGQGVSGNTIYF. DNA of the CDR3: TGTGCCAGCAGTTTATGGGGACAGGGGGTCTCTGGAAACACCATATATTTT.

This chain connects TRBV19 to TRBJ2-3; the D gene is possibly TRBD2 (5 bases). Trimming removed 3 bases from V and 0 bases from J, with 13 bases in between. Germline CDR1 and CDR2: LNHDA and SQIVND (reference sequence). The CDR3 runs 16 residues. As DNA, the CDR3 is TGTGCCAGTAGTATCCAGGCTAGCTCCAGCACAGATACGCAGTATTTT. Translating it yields CASSIQASSSTDTQYF.

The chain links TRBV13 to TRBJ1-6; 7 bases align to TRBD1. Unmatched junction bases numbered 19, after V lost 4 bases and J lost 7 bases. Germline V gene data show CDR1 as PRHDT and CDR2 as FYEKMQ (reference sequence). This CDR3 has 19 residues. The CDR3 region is CASSSHPARQGHGNSPLHF. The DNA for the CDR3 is TGTGCCAGCAGCTCCCACCCCGCAAGACAGGGCCATGGGAATTCACCCCTCCACTTT.

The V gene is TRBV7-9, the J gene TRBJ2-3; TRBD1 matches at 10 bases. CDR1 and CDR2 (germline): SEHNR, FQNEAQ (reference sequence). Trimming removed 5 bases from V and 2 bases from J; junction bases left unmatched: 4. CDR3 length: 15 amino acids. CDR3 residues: CASSRTGGNTDTQYF. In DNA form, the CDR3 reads TGTGCCAGCAGCCGGACAGGGGGAAACACAGATACGCAGTATTTT.

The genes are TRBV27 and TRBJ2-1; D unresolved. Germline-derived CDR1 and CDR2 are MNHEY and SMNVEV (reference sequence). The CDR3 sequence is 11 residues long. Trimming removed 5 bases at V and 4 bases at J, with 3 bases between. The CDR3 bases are TGTGCCAGCAGTCTATACAATGAGCAGTTCTTC. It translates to CASSLYNEQFF.

DNA of the CDR3: TGTGCCAGTAGTCCTGACAGGGGGCGGGAGACCCAGTACTTC. This encodes CASSPDRGRETQYF. The rearrangement joins TRBV19 to TRBJ2-5; TRBD1 agrees at 10 bases. V dropped 5 bases and J dropped 5; count of bases not matched to a gene: 5. This CDR3 comprises 14 residues. Per the germline V gene, CDR1 is LNHDA and CDR2 is SQIVND (reference sequence).

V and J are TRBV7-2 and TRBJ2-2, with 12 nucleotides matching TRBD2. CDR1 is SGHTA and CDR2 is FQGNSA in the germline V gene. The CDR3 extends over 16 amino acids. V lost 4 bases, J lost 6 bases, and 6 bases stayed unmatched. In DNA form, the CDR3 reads TGTGCCAGCAGCTCCCTAGCGGGGGGGCCTGCCGGGGAGCTGTTTTTT. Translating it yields CASSSLAGGPAGELFF.

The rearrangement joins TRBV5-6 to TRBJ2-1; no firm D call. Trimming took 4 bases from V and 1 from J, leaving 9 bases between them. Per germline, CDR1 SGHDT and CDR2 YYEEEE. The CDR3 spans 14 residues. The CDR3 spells CASSLGTSYNEQFF. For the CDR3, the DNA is TGTGCCAGCAGCCTGGGAACATCCTACAATGAGCAGTTCTTC.

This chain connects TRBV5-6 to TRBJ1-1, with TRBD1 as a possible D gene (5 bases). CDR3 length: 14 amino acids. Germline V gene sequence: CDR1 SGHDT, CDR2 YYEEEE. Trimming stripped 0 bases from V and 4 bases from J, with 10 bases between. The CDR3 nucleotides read TGTGCCAGCAGCTTGGTTGCGGGGGGCACTGAAGCTTTCTTT. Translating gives CASSLVAGGTEAFF.

CDR3 amino acids: CASSLEARGLTEAFF. In DNA form, the CDR3 reads TGTGCCAGCAGCTTAGAGGCCAGGGGGCTCACTGAAGCTTTCTTT. This chain joins TRBV7-2 and TRBJ1-1; 8 bases line up with TRBD1. Germline V gene data show CDR1 as SGHTA and CDR2 as FQGNSA. V lost 1 base, J lost 4 bases, and 5 bases stayed unmatched. The CDR3 extends over 15 amino acids.